The 32 T cell receptor beta chains given below trace back to one sample, sequenced in a study of T cells in Graves' hyperthyroidism and ophthalmopathy. Researchers took RNA transcripts and amplified the TCR beta CDR3 regions from them. The study used the HTBI primer set for a first-round RT-PCR of the TCR CDR3. TCRdb itself ran the multiplex PCR reads through MiXCR, one entry per CDR3 protein. The data hold roughly 290,000 distinct CDR3 sequences, with 15% to 20% observed a single time. The sample was blood. The receptors shown here come from a woman aged 60-75 years with Graves' ophthalmopathy.

This clonotype appeared a few times. The V and J genes are TRBV9 and TRBJ2-7, with a weak D call TRBD2 (6 bases). Per the germline V gene, CDR1 is SGDLS and CDR2 is YYNGEE. With 6 bases removed from V and 9 bases from J, the gap between germline ends came to 25 bases. This CDR3 contains 15 residues. The CDR3: CASTLKTGGRGTQYF. The CDR3 region has the DNA TGTGCCAGCACCCTCAAAACGGGCGGGCGGGGCACGCAGTACTTC.

This clonotype was observed many times. This chain links TRBV6-1 with TRBJ1-2; no clear D gene. Germline V gene data show CDR1 as MNHNS and CDR2 as SASEGT. Trimming removed 7 bases from V and 6 bases from J, with 21 bases in between. This CDR3 contains 15 residues. CDR3 region: CASKLGRVFFDGYTF. The CDR3 nucleotides read TGTGCCAGCAAGTTAGGGAGGGTTTTTTTCGATGGCTACACCTTC.

In its sample, this clonotype was seen a few times. The chain combines TRBV7-2 with TRBJ2-1; TRBD2 matches at 8 bases. From germline, CDR1 is SGHTA and CDR2 FQGNSA. The CDR3 is 17 amino acids. V was clipped by 6 bases and J by 3 bases; unmatched bases: 13. CDR3: CASSFPGRGVRYNEQFF. The CDR3, as DNA: TGTGCCAGCAGTTTCCCGGGGCGGGGGGTACGCTACAATGAGCAGTTCTTC. The variable domain in full, with the rest retrieved from reference TRBV7-2 and TRBJ2-1, is GAGVSQSPSNKVTEKGKDVELRCDPISGHTALYWYRQSLGQGLEFLIYFQGNSAPDKSGLPSDRFSAERTGGSVSTLTIQRTQQEDSAVYLCASSFPGRGVRYNEQFFGPGTRLTVL.

As for this clonotype: The missing conserved phenylalanine or tryptophan at the end of this CDR3 makes a read error likely. This chain links TRBV5-1 with TRBJ2-2, with D tentatively TRBD1 (6 bases). The CDR3 runs to 20 residues. CDR1 and CDR2 (germline): SGHRS, YFSETQ. Trimming shortened V by 5 bases and J by 1 base, and 27 bases separated the two germline ends. The CDR3 DNA reads as TGCGCCAGCAGATCACTTTGGACAGCCGCTGTAGGATGGAACACCGGGGAGCTGTTTTCT. Its protein product is CASRSLWTAAVGWNTGELFS.

This clonotype has only a few counts. The V gene is TRBV5-1, the J gene TRBJ1-6; D might be TRBD1 (6 bases). The germline V gene encodes CDR1 SGHRS and CDR2 YFSETQ. With 0 bases removed from V and 7 bases from J, the gap between germline ends came to 11 bases. This CDR3 has 15 amino acids. This CDR3 reads CASSLAGQLNSPLHF. The CDR3 DNA sequence: TGCGCCAGCAGCTTGGCCGGACAGTTGAATTCACCCCTCCACTTT.

This clonotype was seen repeatedly, ten times or more. The gene calls are TRBV14 and TRBJ2-7; 7 bases are a match to TRBD1. Germline loops: CDR1 SGHDN, CDR2 FVKESK. CDR3 length: 15 amino acids. V lost 1 base to trimming and J lost 1 base; unmatched junction nucleotides: 4. The CDR3 reads CASSQANRGSYEQYF. CDR3 DNA sequence: TGTGCCAGCAGCCAAGCAAACAGGGGTTCCTACGAGCAGTACTTC.

The V call is TRBV7-7, the J call TRBJ2-3; D remains unclear. The CDR3 contains 16 residues. Trimming stripped 4 bases from V and 0 bases from J, with 14 bases between. CDR1 and CDR2 (germline): SSHAT, FNYEAQ (reference sequence). CDR3 residues: CASSSASTGSTDTQYF. The CDR3 bases are TGTGCCAGCAGCTCTGCCTCCACCGGGAGCACAGATACGCAGTATTTT.

This clonotype was seen a few times. This could be a read error, since a much larger clone is one nucleotide away. This chain uses TRBV27 with TRBJ2-1, with no clear D. The CDR3 is made up of 15 amino acids. Deletions cut 8 bases from V and 5 bases from J, with 19 bases between. Germline assignment: CDR1 MNHEY and CDR2 SMNVEV (reference sequence). The CDR3 DNA reads TGTGCCAGCCGCCCCGATCAGGAGTTGCACAATGAGCAGTTCTTC. Translation: CASRPDQELHNEQFF.

There are many counts of this clonotype. The gene calls are TRBV18 and TRBJ1-2; possibly TRBD1 for D (5 bases). The CDR3 spans 15 residues. Trimming pared 3 bases from V and 4 bases from J, leaving 15 bases between. Per germline, CDR1 KGHSH and CDR2 LQKENI. The DNA for the CDR3 is TGTGCCAGCTCACCTGCGGGAGAGGGGCTCTATGGCTACACCTTC. Protein product: CASSPAGEGLYGYTF.

To note about this clonotype: A much larger clone lies one base from this, so it may be a read error. The genes are TRBV29-1 and TRBJ1-1; TRBD1 might be the D (5 bases). This CDR3 contains 12 residues. Looked up from germline, CDR1 is SQVTM and CDR2 is ANQGSEA. The CDR3 spells CSASRANTEASF. CDR3 bases: TGCAGCGCCAGCAGGGCCAACACTGAAGCTTCCTTT.

This clonotype has a count of ten or more. V gene TRBV28 combines with J gene TRBJ1-4, with D perhaps TRBD1 (5 bases). This CDR3 is 13 amino acids long. The germline V gene has CDR1 MDHEN and CDR2 SYDVKM. Deletions cut 5 bases from V and 11 bases from J, with 15 bases between. CDR3: CASSGAAKRKLFF. For the CDR3, the DNA is TGTGCCAGCAGTGGGGCCGCAAAAAGGAAACTGTTTTTT.

This chain uses TRBV6-2 or TRBV6-3 with TRBJ2-1; 8 bases fit TRBD2. The ends lost 10 bases at V and 3 bases at J; junction bases unmatched: 8. There are 14 residues in the CDR3. Germline CDR1 reads MNHEY; CDR2 reads SVGEGT. The CDR3 sequence is CATRRLAGYNEQFF. The CDR3 nucleotides read TGTGCCACCAGGAGGCTAGCGGGCTACAATGAGCAGTTCTTC.

The rearrangement uses TRBV7-9 and TRBJ2-3; no firm D call. The ends were cut back, 1 base at V and 6 bases at J, with 14 bases in the middle. The CDR3 covers 15 residues. Per the germline V gene, CDR1 is SEHNR and CDR2 is FQNEAQ (reference sequence). The CDR3 spells CASSLGAGAVDTQYF. In DNA form, the CDR3 reads TGTGCCAGCAGCTTAGGGGCAGGCGCGGTCGATACGCAGTATTTT.

This clonotype has at least ten counts. The chain couples TRBV18 to TRBJ2-1; 11 nucleotides match TRBD2. Germline lookup yields CDR1 KGHSH and CDR2 LQKENI. Trimming at V came to 3 bases and at J to 3 bases, leaving 4 bases not matched to a gene. The CDR3 is 16 amino acids. Here the CDR3 reads CASSPAGTSGYNEQFF. DNA of the CDR3: TGTGCCAGCTCACCCGCCGGGACTAGCGGCTACAATGAGCAGTTCTTC. The entire variable domain, with the rest obtained from reference TRBV18 and TRBJ2-1, is as follows: NAGVMQNPRHLVRRRGQEARLRCSPMKGHSHVYWYRQLPEEGLKFMVYLQKENIIDESGMPKERFSAEFPKEGPSILRIQQVVRGDSAAYFCASSPAGTSGYNEQFFGPGTRLTVL.

This sequence joins TRBV20-1 and TRBJ1-1; TRBD1 agrees at 8 bases. Germline V gives CDR1 DFQATT, CDR2 SNEGSKA (reference sequence). The CDR3 consists of 15 residues. The CDR3 DNA reads as TGCAGCCTAGGGCAGGGGGCAGGTATGAACACTGAAGCTTTCTTT. Protein sequence: CSLGQGAGMNTEAFF.

This clonotype has at least ten counts. This chain uses TRBV6-2 or TRBV6-3 with TRBJ1-5; D remains unclear. Germline CDR1 MNHEY, CDR2 SVGEGT. Trimming stripped 6 bases from V and 8 bases from J, with 14 bases between. This CDR3 has 13 amino acids. CDR3 loop: CASRPNRREPQHF. CDR3 DNA sequence: TGTGCCAGCAGACCCAACCGTAGGGAGCCCCAGCATTTT.

This clonotype was counted a few times. The gene calls are TRBV27 and TRBJ2-7; D unresolved. V lost 5 bases to trimming and J lost 0 bases, with 8 bases between them. The CDR3 extends over 13 amino acids. The germline gives CDR1 MNHEY, CDR2 SMNVEV (reference sequence). CDR3: CASSLTLSYEQYF. Here the CDR3 DNA reads TGTGCCAGCAGTCTGACTCTCTCCTACGAGCAGTACTTC.

The sample holds a few counts of this clonotype. The chain recombines TRBV10-2 with TRBJ1-3, with D possibly TRBD1 on 6 matching bases. Germline CDR1 and CDR2: WSHSY and SAAADI. This CDR3 spans 15 amino acids. Trimming took 0 bases from V and 1 from J, leaving 7 bases between them. CDR3 bases: TGCGCCAGCAGTGAGTCAGGGGGTTCTGGAAACACCATATATTTT. Translation gives CASSESGGSGNTIYF.

The gene calls are TRBV19 and TRBJ1-4, with D possibly being TRBD1 (5 bases). V shed 5 bases and J shed 6 bases, with 10 bases lying between them. The CDR3 spans 13 residues. Germline V gives CDR1 LNHDA, CDR2 SQIVND (reference sequence). The DNA for the CDR3 is TGTGCCAGTAGTGTCACAGGAGATGAAAAACTGTTTTTT. This gives the protein CASSVTGDEKLFF.

The table lists this clonotype with many counts. The chain is built from TRBV3-1 and TRBJ1-6; 10 bases match TRBD1. CDR3 length equals 15 residues. The germline V gene encodes CDR1 LGHDT and CDR2 YNNKEL (reference sequence). J lost 11 bases, V lost 1 base, and 5 bases had no gene match. The CDR3 nucleotides are TGTGCCAGCAGCCAAGTTGGGACAGGGGCGACACCCCTCCACTTT. Its translation is CASSQVGTGATPLHF. Full variable domain (outside the CDR3, taken from reference TRBV3-1 and TRBJ1-6): DTAVSQTPKYLVTQMGNDKSIKCEQNLGHDTMYWYKQDSKKFLKIMFSYNNKELIINETVPNRFSPKSPDKAHLNLHINSLELGDSAVYFCASSQVGTGATPLHFGNGTRLTVT.

This clonotype was detected ten times or more. V usage is TRBV11-3 and J usage is TRBJ2-3; 14 nucleotides line up with TRBD2. Losses at the gene ends were 5 bases for V and 3 bases for J; bases not matched to a gene: 10. The CDR3 totals 18 residues. CDR1 is SGHNT, CDR2 YENEEA, per germline. The CDR3 DNA reads as TGTGCCAGCAGCCCGGGACTAGCGGGAGTTGGTTTAACAGATACGCAGTATTTT. Translating it yields CASSPGLAGVGLTDTQYF.

A few counts support this clonotype. The V call is TRBV29-1, the J call TRBJ1-5; weak D call: TRBD1 (6 bases). Germline CDR1 reads SQVTM; CDR2 reads ANQGSEA. V was pared by 8 bases and J by 5 bases, with 19 bases between. The CDR3 has 14 amino acids. CDR3 amino acids: CSPSLGGAHQPQHF. Written as DNA, the CDR3 is TGCAGCCCCTCTTTGGGGGGCGCCCATCAGCCCCAGCATTTT.

In this sample, this clonotype turned up many times. A much larger clone is a single base away; this may be a read error. The chain uses TRBV3-1 and TRBJ2-1; D is unclear. Germline CDR1 is LGHDT and CDR2 is YNNKEL (reference sequence). CDR3 length: 16 residues. The DNA for the CDR3 is TGTGCCAGCGGCCAACTTCCTGGTTCCTCCTACAATGAGCAGTTCTTC. It is translated as CASGQLPGSSYNEQFF.

The table lists this clonotype with a few counts. V gene TRBV15 combines with J gene TRBJ1-2; D remains ambiguous. CDR1 LNHNV and CDR2 YYDKDF come from the germline V gene (reference sequence). The V and J ends lost 8 bases and 1 base respectively, with 8 bases between them. CDR3 length: 12 residues. In nucleotides, the CDR3 is TGTGCCACCGCATCCCTTAACTATGGCTACACCTTC. It specifies CATASLNYGYTF.

This chain uses TRBV5-4 with TRBJ2-1; D is unclear. The CDR3 extends over 16 amino acids. CDR1 is SGHNT and CDR2 is YYREEE in the germline V gene (reference sequence). The V end lost 1 base, the J end lost 2 bases, and 13 bases lay between the germline ends. The CDR3 nucleotides are TGTGCCAGCAGCTTGAGTAGGCAACAAGCCTACAATGAGCAGTTCTTC. This encodes CASSLSRQQAYNEQFF.

The chain employs TRBV20-1 and TRBJ2-2, with 7 bases that match TRBD2. Germline-derived CDR1 and CDR2 are DFQATT and SNEGSKA (reference sequence). This CDR3 spans 16 amino acids. V lost 5 bases, J lost 5 bases, and 14 bases stayed unmatched. The chain's CDR3 is CSAAPARREETGELFF. The CDR3 nucleotides are TGCAGTGCTGCGCCGGCGAGACGGGAGGAGACCGGGGAGCTGTTTTTT.

In the case of this clonotype: A much larger clone sits a single nucleotide away, making a read error possible. This rearrangement joins TRBV2 to TRBJ1-2; D might be TRBD1 (5 bases). This CDR3 is 13 amino acids long. Germline CDR1 is SNHLY and CDR2 is FYNNEI. V shed 6 bases and J shed 4 bases, with 12 bases lying between them. CDR3 DNA: TGTGCCAGCAGAGCGACAGAGAGCTATGGCTACACCTTC. Protein product: CASRATESYGYTF. Based on the CDR3 plus reference TRBV2 and TRBJ1-2, the full variable domain is EPEVTQTPSHQVTQMGQEVILRCVPISNHLYFYWYRQILGQKVEFLVSFYNNEISEKSEIFDDQFSVERPDGSNFTLKIRSTKLEDSAMYFCASRATESYGYTFGSGTRLTVV.

This clonotype was detected many times. This chain connects TRBV20-1 to TRBJ2-5; 10 nucleotides line up with TRBD2. Looked up from germline, CDR1 is DFQATT and CDR2 is SNEGSKA (reference sequence). V gave up 3 bases and J gave up 2 bases; unmatched junction bases: 9. The CDR3 contains 16 residues. The chain's CDR3 is CSASLASGGLQETQYF. For the CDR3, the DNA is TGCAGTGCTAGTCTTGCTAGCGGGGGACTACAAGAGACCCAGTACTTC.

This clonotype was counted at least ten times. The rearrangement uses TRBV7-9 and TRBJ2-7, with 7 positions matching TRBD2. The V and J ends lost 2 bases and 9 bases, in that order; junction bases with no gene match: 7. The CDR3 covers 13 residues. Germline-derived CDR1 and CDR2 are SEHNR and FQNEAQ (reference sequence). The CDR3 spells CASSLLLAPRQYF. The CDR3, as DNA: TGTGCCAGCAGCTTACTACTAGCGCCACGGCAGTACTTC.

This clonotype was counted between two and nine times. The V gene is TRBV7-2, the J gene TRBJ1-3; D ambiguous. This CDR3 region has 16 residues. The V and J ends lost 0 bases and 0 bases respectively, with 9 bases between them. The germline V gene encodes CDR1 SGHTA and CDR2 FQGNSA. The CDR3 nucleotides are TGTGCCAGCAGCTTAGCGGTCGGATCCTCTGGAAACACCATATATTTT. Its protein is CASSLAVGSSGNTIYF.

The sample holds many counts of this clonotype. V is TRBV2 and J is TRBJ2-3; 15 nucleotides line up with TRBD2. The germline gives CDR1 SNHLY, CDR2 FYNNEI. The CDR3 length is 18 residues. With 4 bases clipped from V and 5 bases from J, the junction kept 10 bases outside the gene matches. The CDR3 sequence is CASSAPLGLAGGEDTQYF. DNA for the CDR3: TGTGCCAGCAGTGCACCGCTGGGACTAGCGGGAGGAGAAGATACGCAGTATTTT.

The chain joins TRBV7-2 to TRBJ1-1, with no clear D. Looked up from germline, CDR1 is SGHTA and CDR2 is FQGNSA. The CDR3 sequence is 15 residues long. The germline V and J ends were trimmed by 8 bases and 4 bases, with 20 bases remaining between them. CDR3 nucleotides: TGTGCCAGCTCCCCCCTGAGAGGTCACGGCACTGAAGCTTTCTTT. This encodes CASSPLRGHGTEAFF.